This T cell receptor beta chain was recorded in a study of blood T cell repertoires in COVID-19. Background on the study: The United States, Italy and Spain provided the acute and convalescent COVID-19 samples. Nucleic acid was either cDNA or gDNA, and it came from T cells, B-cell-depleted T cells, or PBMCs.

Germline V gene lookup returns CDR1 SNHLY and CDR2 FYNNEI. V was pared by 8 bases and J by 2 bases, with 15 bases between. This CDR3 has 14 residues. Methods used by the authors: The authors estimated nucleated cell counts from reference gene primer amplification. Profiling relied on immunoSEQ multiplex PCR, and the TCRdb table lists in-frame clones only, not all of them. The DNA was the basis for D and trimming; V, J and clone size are from that table. The sample has about 320,000 clones; approximately 82% are singletons. The chain has TRBV2 and TRBJ2-5; TRBD2 might be the D (5 bases). This receptor was taken from a woman aged 45-60 years with acute or convalescent COVID-19. The specimen was peripheral blood. The CDR3, as DNA: TGTGCCAGCCAGCAGGAGGCCCCGCAAGAGACCCAGTACTTC. Encoded protein: CASQQEAPQETQYF.